This T cell receptor (beta chain) came from a study of blood T cell repertoires in COVID-19. Study in general: Both acute and convalescent COVID-19 samples were obtained from the United States, Italy and Spain. T cells, B-cell-depleted T cells, or PBMCs supplied cDNA or gDNA.

As handled by the study authors: For nucleated cells, counts were estimated from reference gene primer amplification. The repertoire was sequenced with immunoSEQ multiplex PCR; TCRdb's copy has only in-frame clones and lacks some. V and J calls and clone size are as listed in that table; D and trimming were resolved from the DNA. This sample has 200,000 to 250,000 clones, with roughly 82% found just once. V was cut by 2 bases and J by 8 bases, with 12 bases left in between. The CDR3 totals 14 residues. CDR1 and CDR2 from the germline V gene are LNHDA and SQIVND (reference sequence). Sequenced sample: peripheral blood. The V and J genes are TRBV19 and TRBJ1-4; no firm D call. This clonotype was sampled from a human donor in a cohort sampled during active COVID-19. CDR3 in DNA: TGTGCCAGTAGTATAAGTGGGCAAGAAGAAAAACTGTTTTTT. It is translated as CASSISGQEEKLFF.